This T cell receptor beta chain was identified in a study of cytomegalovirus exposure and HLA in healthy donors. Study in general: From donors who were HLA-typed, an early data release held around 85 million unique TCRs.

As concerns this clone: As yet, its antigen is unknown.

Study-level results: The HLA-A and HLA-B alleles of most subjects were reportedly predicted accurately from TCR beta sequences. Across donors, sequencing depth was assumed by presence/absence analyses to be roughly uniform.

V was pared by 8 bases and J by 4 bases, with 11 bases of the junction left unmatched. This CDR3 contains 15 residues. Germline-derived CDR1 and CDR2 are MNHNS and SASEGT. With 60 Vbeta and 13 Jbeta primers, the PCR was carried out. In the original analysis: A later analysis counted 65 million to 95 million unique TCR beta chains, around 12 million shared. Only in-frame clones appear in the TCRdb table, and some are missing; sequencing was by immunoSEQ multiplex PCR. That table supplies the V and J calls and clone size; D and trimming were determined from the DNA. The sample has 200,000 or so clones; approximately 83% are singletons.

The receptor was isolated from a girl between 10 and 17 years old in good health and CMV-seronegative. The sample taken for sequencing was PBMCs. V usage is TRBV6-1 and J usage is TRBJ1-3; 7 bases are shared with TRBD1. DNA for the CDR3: TGTGCCAGCTCGGGACAGCGTGTCGCCGGAAACACCATATATTTT. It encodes CASSGQRVAGNTIYF.